This entry features one TCR beta chain sequence. These data belong to a study of blood T cell repertoires in COVID-19. Turning to the study itself: Samples came from the United States, Italy and Spain, spanning acute and convalescent COVID-19. T cells, B-cell-depleted T cells, or PBMCs supplied cDNA or gDNA.

Per the original methods: Estimation of nucleated cell counts was performed using reference gene primer amplification. This table comes from immunoSEQ multiplex PCR, and its TCRdb copy is limited to in-frame clones, with some not included. For V, J and clone size, that table is used; D and trimming come from the DNA. The data contain some 43,000 clones, approximately 84% of them singletons. Trimming removed 2 bases from V and 7 bases from J, with 5 bases in between. The CDR3 is 11 residues long. In germline, CDR1 is MDHEN, CDR2 SYDVKM. Sample: peripheral blood. The sequence came from a man between 50 and 59 years old with active COVID-19. The chain links TRBV28 to TRBJ1-2, with D unresolved. CDR3 sequence (DNA): TGTGCCAGCAGTTTAGTCAGTGGCTACACCTTC. It yields the protein CASSLVSGYTF.